A selection of T cell receptor beta chains follows, all from one sample in a study of post-analysis software for immune sequencing data. A single record per CDR3 protein comes from TCRdb applying MiXCR to the PCR reads. The table includes 700,000 to 800,000 distinct CDR3 sequences, 25% to 30% detected once. The sample consisted of blood. The receptors originated from a girl aged 5-17 years with multiple sclerosis. Each CDR3 is given with its conserved first and last residue. Each record gives: V gene, J gene, CDR3 protein.

V: TRBV5-1
J: TRBJ2-6
CDR3: CASSFRGFNSGANVLTF

V: TRBV7-2
J: TRBJ2-7
CDR3: CASSLGGRADEQYF

V: TRBV4-3
J: TRBJ2-5
CDR3: CASSQGGASRGETQYF

V: TRBV6-2/TRBV6-3
J: TRBJ2-7
CDR3: CASIASGSGEQYF

V: TRBV7-2
J: TRBJ1-3
CDR3: CASSRQGYSGNTIYF

V: TRBV6-5
J: TRBJ2-7
CDR3: CASRDGAGGEYEQYF

V: TRBV20-1
J: NA
CDR3: CSAAPEETQYF

V: TRBV7-9
J: TRBJ2-3
CDR3: CASSTTLKGRDTQYF

V: TRBV7-2
J: TRBJ2-7
CDR3: CASSWVPGQGPYEQYF

V: TRBV6-2/TRBV6-3
J: TRBJ2-2
CDR3: CASSLMGTGELFF

V: TRBV3-1
J: TRBJ2-1
CDR3: CASSQSGLAVPREQFF

V: TRBV7-9
J: TRBJ1-1
CDR3: CASSQTGPTEAFF

V: TRBV5-4
J: TRBJ2-7
CDR3: CASRSARSEYEQYF

V: TRBV6-5
J: TRBJ2-2
CDR3: CASSYQHQSATGELFF

V: TRBV20-1
J: TRBJ2-1
CDR3: CSAKTSGSVDNEQFF

V: TRBV7-8
J: TRBJ1-2
CDR3: CASSPAGGGVGYTF

V: TRBV5-1
J: TRBJ2-7
CDR3: CASRRDGGILFYEQYF

V: TRBV7-2
J: TRBJ2-1
CDR3: CASSSNRAAYEQFF

V: TRBV6-2/TRBV6-3
J: TRBJ2-7
CDR3: CASSYGRRASYEQYF

V: TRBV7-2
J: TRBJ2-5
CDR3: CASSLNSGGITETQYF

V: TRBV9
J: TRBJ2-5
CDR3: CAGSVVGQGETQYF

V: TRBV2
J: TRBJ2-3
CDR3: CASSEGGGRGRDAQYF

V: TRBV20-1
J: TRBJ2-5
CDR3: CSARTASQETQYF

V: TRBV4-2
J: TRBJ2-5
CDR3: CASSQDLGVETQYF

V: TRBV15
J: TRBJ2-5
CDR3: CASSGRGPAQNQETQYF

V: TRBV18
J: TRBJ2-7
CDR3: CASSVTGSSSYEQYF

V: TRBV5-1
J: TRBJ2-1
CDR3: CASSLVGGAKKSFNEQFF

V: TRBV27
J: TRBJ2-5
CDR3: CASRLHRAYQETQYF

V: TRBV7-2
J: TRBJ2-1
CDR3: CASSSETEGPENEQFF

V: TRBV3-1
J: TRBJ2-7
CDR3: CASSQGSGDHSYEQYF

V: TRBV20-1
J: TRBJ2-5
CDR3: CSASSPETQYF

V: TRBV6-5
J: TRBJ1-2
CDR3: CASSYRAGPRIGYGYTF

V: TRBV29-1
J: TRBJ2-5
CDR3: CSVEGESGRSQETQYF

V: TRBV2
J: TRBJ1-5
CDR3: CASSDNRASNQPQHF

V: TRBV6-8
J: TRBJ1-5
CDR3: CASSYSLNRGRQPQHF

V: TRBV12-3/TRBV12-4
J: TRBJ2-3
CDR3: CASSFPSQREDTQYF

V: TRBV5-1
J: TRBJ2-1
CDR3: CASSDSGLAGGSEQFF

V: TRBV20-1
J: TRBJ2-4
CDR3: CSAVPPSAKNIQYF

V: TRBV3-1
J: TRBJ2-6
CDR3: CASRAGTGSSGANVLTF

V: TRBV20-1
J: TRBJ1-5
CDR3: CSAGGYNQPQHF

V: TRBV7-2
J: TRBJ2-3
CDR3: CASSSAPDTQYF

V: TRBV20-1
J: TRBJ2-7
CDR3: CSARDLFQARKYHEQYF

V: TRBV7-8
J: TRBJ2-3
CDR3: CASSLGGIGADTQYF

V: TRBV7-2
J: TRBJ1-2
CDR3: CASSQRTMGVYGYTF

V: TRBV3-1
J: TRBJ1-1
CDR3: CASSPLGTSNTEAFF

V: TRBV7-9
J: TRBJ1-5
CDR3: CASSYKGDQPQHF

V: TRBV20-1
J: TRBJ2-7
CDR3: CSAGTSGSSYEQYF

V: TRBV24-1
J: TRBJ2-3
CDR3: CATSDPRAGGTADTQYF

V: TRBV2
J: TRBJ2-3
CDR3: CASSDPLRDTQYF

V: TRBV28
J: TRBJ1-2
CDR3: CASSSSSGQGPYGYTF

V: TRBV13
J: TRBJ1-1
CDR3: CASLRDREATEAFF

V: TRBV9
J: TRBJ1-1
CDR3: CASSVSSRLNTEAFF

V: TRBV5-1
J: TRBJ2-5
CDR3: CASSFGRSQETQYF

V: TRBV14
J: TRBJ2-5
CDR3: CASSQEFLAETQYF

V: TRBV14
J: TRBJ2-5
CDR3: CASSLDQTQYF

V: TRBV9
J: TRBJ1-1
CDR3: CASSVVYMNTEAFF

V: TRBV5-1
J: TRBJ2-3
CDR3: CASSLPSGDTQYF